The present TCR beta chain was sequenced within a study of CD8 T cells in Susac syndrome. Germline CDR1 and CDR2: SEHNR and FQNEAQ (reference sequence). This CDR3 spans 16 amino acids. V lost 4 bases and J lost 5; bases outside the gene matches: 11. An input of about 0.45 to 1 ug of RNA was subjected to reverse transcription using random hexamers. Coverage of TCR beta CDR3 amplification by immunoSEQ multiplex PCR extended to 54 Vbeta and 13 Jbeta. TCRdb itself ran the immunoSEQ multiplex PCR reads through MiXCR, one entry per CDR3 protein. The data show some 130,000 distinct CDR3 sequences, 90% to 95% seen once.

This sequence originates from a human donor in good health. The chain couples TRBV7-9 to TRBJ2-7, with TRBD1 matching over 10 bases. Sequencing used CD4+ T cells from PBMCs. The CDR3 DNA reads TGTGCCAGCAGCTCTTCTCAGACAGGGGGCGGGCACGAGCAGTACTTC. This translates into CASSSSQTGGGHEQYF.